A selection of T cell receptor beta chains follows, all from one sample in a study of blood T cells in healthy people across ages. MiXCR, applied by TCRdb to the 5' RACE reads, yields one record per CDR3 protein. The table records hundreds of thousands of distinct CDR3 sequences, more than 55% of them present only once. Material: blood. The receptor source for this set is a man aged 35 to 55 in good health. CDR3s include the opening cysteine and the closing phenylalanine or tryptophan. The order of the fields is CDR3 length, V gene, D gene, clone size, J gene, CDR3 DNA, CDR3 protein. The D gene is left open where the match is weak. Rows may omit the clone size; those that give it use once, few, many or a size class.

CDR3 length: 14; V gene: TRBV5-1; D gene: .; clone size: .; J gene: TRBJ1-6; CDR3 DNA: TGCGCCAGCAGCGTCAACAGGGTACAATCACCCCTCCACTTT; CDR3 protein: CASSVNRVQSPLHF
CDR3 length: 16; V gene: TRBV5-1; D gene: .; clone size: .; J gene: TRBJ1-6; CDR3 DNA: TGCGCCAGCAGCTTAACCCTTTTTGACGGTAATTCACCCCTCCACTTT; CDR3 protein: CASSLTLFDGNSPLHF
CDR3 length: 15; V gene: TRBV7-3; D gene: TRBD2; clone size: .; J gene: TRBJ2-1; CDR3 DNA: TGTGCCAGCAGCTTAACCCGGGGGGGCCGTTTTGAGCAGTTCTTC; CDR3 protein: CASSLTRGGRFEQFF
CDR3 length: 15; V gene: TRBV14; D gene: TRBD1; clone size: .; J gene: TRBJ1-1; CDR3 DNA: TGTGCCAGCAGCCAACACCGGGACAGGAACACTGAAGCTTTCTTT; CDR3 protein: CASSQHRDRNTEAFF
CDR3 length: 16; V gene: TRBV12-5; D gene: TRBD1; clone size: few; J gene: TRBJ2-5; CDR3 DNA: TGTGCTAGTGGTTTGACAACTGGACAGGGGGAAGAGACCCAGTACTTC; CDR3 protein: CASGLTTGQGEETQYF
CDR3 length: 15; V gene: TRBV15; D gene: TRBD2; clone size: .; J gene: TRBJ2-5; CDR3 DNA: TGTGCCACCAGCAGACTAGCGGGGGCCCAAGAGACCCAGTACTTC; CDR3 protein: CATSRLAGAQETQYF
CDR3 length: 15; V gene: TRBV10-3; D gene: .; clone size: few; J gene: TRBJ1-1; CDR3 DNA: TGTGCCATCAGTGAGCCACGGGGACCCGGAACTGAAGCTTTCTTT; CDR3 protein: CAISEPRGPGTEAFF
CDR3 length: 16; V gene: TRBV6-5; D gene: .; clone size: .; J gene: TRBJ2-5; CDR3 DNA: TGTGCCAGCAGTTCAGCAGAAGCCGGACTAACGGGGGAGCAGTACTTC; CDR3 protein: CASSSAEAGLTGEQYF
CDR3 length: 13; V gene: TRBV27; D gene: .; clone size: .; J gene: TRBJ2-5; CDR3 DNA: TGTGCCAGCAGTTGCGGGATCCGGGAGACCCAGTACTTC; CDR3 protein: CASSCGIRETQYF
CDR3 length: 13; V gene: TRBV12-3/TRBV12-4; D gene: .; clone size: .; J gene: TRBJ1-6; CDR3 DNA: TGTGCCAGCATTCAGGCGGGTAATTCACCCCTCCACTTT; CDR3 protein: CASIQAGNSPLHF
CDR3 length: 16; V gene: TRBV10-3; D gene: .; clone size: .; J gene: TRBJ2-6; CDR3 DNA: TGTGCCATCAGTGAGTCAGAGGTCTCTGGGGCCAACGTCCTGACTTTC; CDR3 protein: CAISESEVSGANVLTF
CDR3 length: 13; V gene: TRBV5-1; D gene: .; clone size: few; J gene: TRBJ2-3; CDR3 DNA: TGCGCCAGCAGCTTGGAGGCGGCAGATACGCAGTATTTT; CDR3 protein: CASSLEAADTQYF
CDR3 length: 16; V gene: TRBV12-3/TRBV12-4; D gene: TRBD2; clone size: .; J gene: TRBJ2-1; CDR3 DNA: TGTGCCAGCAGCCCTCATGACGGGAGGGCCTCCAATGAGCAGTTCTTC; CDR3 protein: CASSPHDGRASNEQFF
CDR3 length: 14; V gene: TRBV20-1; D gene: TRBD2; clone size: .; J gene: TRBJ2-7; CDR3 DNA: TGCAGTGCTTTGTGGACTAGCGGGAAGTACGAGCAGTACTTC; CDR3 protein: CSALWTSGKYEQYF
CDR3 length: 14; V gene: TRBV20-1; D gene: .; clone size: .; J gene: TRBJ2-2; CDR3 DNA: TGCAGTGCTAGACCCGGGGGTAACACCGGGGAGCTGTTTTTT; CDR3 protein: CSARPGGNTGELFF
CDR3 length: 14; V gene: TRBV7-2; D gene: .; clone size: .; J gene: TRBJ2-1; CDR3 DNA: TGTGCCAGCAGCTTAGCTGCGACCAGCGGGGAGCAGTTCTTC; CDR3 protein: CASSLAATSGEQFF
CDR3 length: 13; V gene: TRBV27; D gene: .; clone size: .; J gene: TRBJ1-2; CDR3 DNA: TGTGCCAGCAGTGAAACAGCCGACTATGGCTACACCTTC; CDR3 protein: CASSETADYGYTF
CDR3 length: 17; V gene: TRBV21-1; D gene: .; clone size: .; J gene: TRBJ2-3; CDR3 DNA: TGTGCCAGCAGCAAACAACCGGGGCCATCTAGCACAGATACGCAGTATTTT; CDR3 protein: CASSKQPGPSSTDTQYF
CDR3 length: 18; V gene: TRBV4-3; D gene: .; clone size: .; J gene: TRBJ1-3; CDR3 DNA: TGCGCCAGCAGCCAAGAATATCCGGGTTTGAGCTCTGGAAACACCATATATTTT; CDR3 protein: CASSQEYPGLSSGNTIYF
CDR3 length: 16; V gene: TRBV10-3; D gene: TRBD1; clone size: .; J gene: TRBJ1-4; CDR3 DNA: TGTGCCTCCAGGGGGGACGGCTCAGACCAGCACGAAAAACTGTTTTTT; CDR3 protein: CASRGDGSDQHEKLFF
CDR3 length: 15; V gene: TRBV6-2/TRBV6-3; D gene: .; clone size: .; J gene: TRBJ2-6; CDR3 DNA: TGTGCCAGCAGTTACTCTCGGTCTGGGGCCAACGTCCTGACTTTC; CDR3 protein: CASSYSRSGANVLTF
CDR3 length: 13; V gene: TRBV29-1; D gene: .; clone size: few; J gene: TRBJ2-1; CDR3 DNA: TGCAGCTTCGCGGACAGCCCTTACAATGAGCAGTTCTTC; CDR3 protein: CSFADSPYNEQFF
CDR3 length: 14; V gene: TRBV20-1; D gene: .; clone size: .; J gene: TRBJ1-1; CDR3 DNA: TGCAGTGCTAGTTCCCCAGGGGTGAACACTGAAGCTTTCTTT; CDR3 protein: CSASSPGVNTEAFF
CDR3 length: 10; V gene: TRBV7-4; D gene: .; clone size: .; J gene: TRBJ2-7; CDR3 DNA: TGTGCCAGCCCCCGGTTAGAGCAGTACTTC; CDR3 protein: CASPRLEQYF
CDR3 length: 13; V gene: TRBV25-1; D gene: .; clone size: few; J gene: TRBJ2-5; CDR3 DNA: TGTGCCAGCAGTGAAGGACAAACAGAGACCCAGTACTTC; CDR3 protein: CASSEGQTETQYF
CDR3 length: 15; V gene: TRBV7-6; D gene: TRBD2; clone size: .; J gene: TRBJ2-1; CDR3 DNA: TGTGCTTCTGGACTAGCGGGAAGGAAGGGCAATGAGCAGTTCTTC; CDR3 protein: CASGLAGRKGNEQFF
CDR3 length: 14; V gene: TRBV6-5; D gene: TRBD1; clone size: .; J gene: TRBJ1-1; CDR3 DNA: TGTGCCAGCAGTGCCGACAGGGATAACACTGAAGCTTTCTTT; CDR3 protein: CASSADRDNTEAFF
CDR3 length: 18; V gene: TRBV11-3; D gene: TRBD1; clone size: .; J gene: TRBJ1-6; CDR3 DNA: TGTGCCAGCAGCTTAGCGACAGGGAAGCAGAGGAAGAGTTCACCCCTCCACTTT; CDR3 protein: CASSLATGKQRKSSPLHF
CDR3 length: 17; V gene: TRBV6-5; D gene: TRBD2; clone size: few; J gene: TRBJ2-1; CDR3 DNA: TGTGCCAGCAGTTACCCAATCGGAGAGCGGGGTGCCAGGGAGCAGTTCTTC; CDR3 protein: CASSYPIGERGAREQFF
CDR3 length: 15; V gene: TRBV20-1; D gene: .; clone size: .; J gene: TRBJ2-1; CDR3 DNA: TGCAGTGCTAGAAGTGATTTAGTCTCCTACAATGAGCAGTTCTTC; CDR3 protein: CSARSDLVSYNEQFF
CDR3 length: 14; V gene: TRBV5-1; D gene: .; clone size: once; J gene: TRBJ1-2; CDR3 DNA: TGCGCCAGCAGCCCCGCCAGGGGAGCCTATGGCTACACCTTC; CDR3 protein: CASSPARGAYGYTF
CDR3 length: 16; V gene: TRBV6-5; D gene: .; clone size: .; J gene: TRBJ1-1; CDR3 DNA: TGTGCCAAACGGAGGGGCAGGAGCCCACGGAACACTGAAGCTTTCTTT; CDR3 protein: CAKRRGRSPRNTEAFF
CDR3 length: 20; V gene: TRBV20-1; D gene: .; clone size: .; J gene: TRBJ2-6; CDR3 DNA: TGCAGTGCTAGAGATATTGGTAGGATAGGGCGAGTGACTGGGGCCAACGTCCTGACTTTC; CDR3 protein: CSARDIGRIGRVTGANVLTF
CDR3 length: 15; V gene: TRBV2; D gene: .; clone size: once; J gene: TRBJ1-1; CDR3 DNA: TGTGCCAGCGGGGGAGTAGGGGGAAGGGACACTGAAGCTTTCTTT; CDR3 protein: CASGGVGGRDTEAFF
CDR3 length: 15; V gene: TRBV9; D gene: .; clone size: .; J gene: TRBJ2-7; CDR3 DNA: TGTGCCAGCAGCGGAGCCACAGGGTCAGCCTACGAGCAGTACTTC; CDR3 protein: CASSGATGSAYEQYF
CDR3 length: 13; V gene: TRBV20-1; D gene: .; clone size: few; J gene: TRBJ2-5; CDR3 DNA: TGCAGTGCTACGGGAGAAGGCGGAGAGACCCAGTACTTC; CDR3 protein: CSATGEGGETQYF
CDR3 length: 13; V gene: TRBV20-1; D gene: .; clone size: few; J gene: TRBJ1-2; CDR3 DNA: TGCAGTGCTAGAGATCCACCGGGACAATTCTACACCTTC; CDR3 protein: CSARDPPGQFYTF